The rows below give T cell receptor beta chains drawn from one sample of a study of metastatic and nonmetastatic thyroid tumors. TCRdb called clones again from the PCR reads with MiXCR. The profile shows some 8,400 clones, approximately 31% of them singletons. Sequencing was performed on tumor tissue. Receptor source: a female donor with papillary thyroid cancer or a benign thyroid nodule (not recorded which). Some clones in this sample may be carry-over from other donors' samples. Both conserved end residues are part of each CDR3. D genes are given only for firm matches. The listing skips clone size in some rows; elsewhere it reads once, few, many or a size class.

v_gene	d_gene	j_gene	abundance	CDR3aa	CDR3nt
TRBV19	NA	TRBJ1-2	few	CASSISSGANYGYTF	TGTGCCAGTAGTATATCGTCCGGGGCTAACTATGGCTACACCTTC
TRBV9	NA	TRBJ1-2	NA	CASSVDRAGNNDGYTF	TGTGCCAGCAGCGTAGATAGGGCGGGGAATAATGATGGCTACACCTTC
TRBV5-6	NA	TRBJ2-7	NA	CASSPPAQGSYEQYF	TGTGCCAGCAGCCCTCCCGCGCAGGGCTCCTACGAGCAGTACTTC
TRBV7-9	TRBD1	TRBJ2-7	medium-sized	CASSQTGQTYEQYF	TGTGCCAGCAGCCAGACGGGACAGACCTACGAGCAGTACTTC
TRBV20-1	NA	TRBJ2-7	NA	CSVSKHGVLSYEQYF	TGCAGTGTCTCAAAACACGGGGTTCTTTCCTACGAGCAGTACTTC
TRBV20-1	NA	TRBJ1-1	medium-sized	CSARDPTDRVTEAFF	TGCAGTGCTAGAGATCCAACAGATCGGGTCACTGAAGCTTTCTTT
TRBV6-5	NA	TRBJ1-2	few	CASDRAFPLPTNYGYTF	TGTGCCAGCGATCGGGCCTTTCCTTTACCTACTAACTATGGCTACACCTTC
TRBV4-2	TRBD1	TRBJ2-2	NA	CASSQEGQGARELFF	TGTGCCAGCAGCCAAGAGGGACAGGGGGCAAGGGAGCTGTTTTTT
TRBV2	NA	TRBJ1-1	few	CASSVSVDTEAFF	TGTGCCAGCAGTGTAAGTGTTGACACTGAAGCGTTCTTT
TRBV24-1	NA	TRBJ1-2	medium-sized	CATSEHKTGNYGYTF	TGTGCCACCAGTGAGCACAAAACAGGGAACTATGGCTACACCTTC
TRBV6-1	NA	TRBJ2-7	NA	CASTGGREQYF	TGTGCCAGCACTGGAGGGAGAGAGCAGTACTTC
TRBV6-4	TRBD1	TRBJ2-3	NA	CATQDRETDTQYF	TGTGCCACCCAAGACAGGGAGACAGATACGCAGTATTTT
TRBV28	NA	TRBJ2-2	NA	CASSTPGLGDTGELFF	TGTGCCAGCAGTACCCCGGGTCTTGGGGACACCGGGGAGCTGTTTTTT
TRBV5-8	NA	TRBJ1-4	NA	CASCTDGFGKVFF	TGTGCCAGCTGCACAGACGGATTCGGGAAAGTTTTTTTT
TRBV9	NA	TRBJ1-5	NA	CASSVDWRNQPQHF	TGTGCCAGCAGCGTAGATTGGCGCAATCAGCCCCAGCATTTT
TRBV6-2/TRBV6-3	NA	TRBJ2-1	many	CASSRPFGDYEQFF	TGTGCCAGCAGTCGCCCATTTGGAGACTATGAGCAGTTCTTC
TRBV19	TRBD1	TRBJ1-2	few	CASSSTDRASGYTF	TGTGCCAGTAGTTCCACGGACAGGGCCTCTGGCTACACCTTC
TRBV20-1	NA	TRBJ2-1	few	CSARGGSYNEQFF	TGCAGTGCCAGGGGGGGCTCCTACAATGAGCAGTTCTTC
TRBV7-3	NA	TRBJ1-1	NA	CASSFQGLAEAFF	TGTGCCAGCAGCTTCCAGGGGTTGGCTGAAGCTTTCTTT
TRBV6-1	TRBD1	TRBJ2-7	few	CASRAGTGSGEQYF	TGTGCCAGCAGGGCCGGGACAGGGAGTGGCGAGCAGTACTTC
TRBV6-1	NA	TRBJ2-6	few	CASRTRGANVLTF	TGTGCCAGCAGGACCCGAGGGGCCAACGTCCTGACTTTC
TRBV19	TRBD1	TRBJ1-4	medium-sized	CASSSDRGLEKLFF	TGTGCCAGTAGCTCGGACAGGGGACTTGAAAAACTGTTTTTT
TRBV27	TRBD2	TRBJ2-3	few	CASSSRLAGGTDTQYF	TGTGCCAGCAGTTCCCGACTAGCGGGAGGGACAGATACGCAGTATTTT
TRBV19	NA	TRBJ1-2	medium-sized	CASTSRAQGSYGYTF	TGTGCCAGTACCTCCCGGGCCCAGGGAAGCTATGGCTACACCTTC
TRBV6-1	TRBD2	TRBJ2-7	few	CASSLESGGREQYF	TGTGCCAGCAGTCTGGAGAGCGGGGGACGCGAGCAGTACTTC
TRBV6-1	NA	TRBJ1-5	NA	CATDKKGYSNQPQHF	TGTGCCACCGACAAAAAAGGATATAGCAATCAGCCCCAGCATTTT
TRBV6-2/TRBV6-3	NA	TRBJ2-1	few	CASSYSMGDTYNEQFF	TGTGCCAGCAGTTACTCGATGGGGGACACCTACAATGAGCAGTTCTTC
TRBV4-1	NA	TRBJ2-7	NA	CASSQDERENYEQYF	TGCGCCAGCAGCCAAGATGAGAGGGAGAACTACGAGCAGTACTTC
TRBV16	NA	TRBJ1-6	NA	CASSRNQEGFSPLHF	TGTGCCAGCAGCCGAAATCAAGAAGGGTTTTCACCCCTCCACTTT
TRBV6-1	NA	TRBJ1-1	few	CASSLGPEAFF	TGTGCCAGCAGTCTAGGGCCCGAAGCTTTCTTT
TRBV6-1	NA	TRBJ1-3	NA	CASSGGRGLSGNTIYF	TGTGCCAGCAGTGGGGGAAGGGGACTCTCTGGAAACACCATATATTTT
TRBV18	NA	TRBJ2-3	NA	CASSRLGAASTDTQYF	TGTGCCAGCTCACGCCTTGGGGCAGCGAGCACAGATACGCAGTATTTT
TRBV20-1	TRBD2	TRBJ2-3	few	CSANRLAGRIQGGDTQYF	TGCAGTGCTAATAGACTAGCGGGAAGAATCCAAGGGGGAGATACGCAGTATTTT
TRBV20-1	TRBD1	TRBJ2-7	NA	CSAGTGTVEQYF	TGCAGTGCTGGGACAGGGACAGTCGAGCAGTACTTC
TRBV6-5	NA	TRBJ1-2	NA	CASSPSGNYGYTF	TGTGCCAGCAGTCCCTCGGGGAACTATGGCTACACCTTC
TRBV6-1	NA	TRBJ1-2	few	CASSEPGGGYGYTF	TGTGCCAGCAGTGAACCGGGGGGTGGCTATGGCTACACCTTC
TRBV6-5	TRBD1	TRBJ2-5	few	CASSDSSDREETQYF	TGTGCTAGCAGTGACTCTTCGGACAGGGAGGAGACCCAGTACTTC
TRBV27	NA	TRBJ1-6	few	CASSERDGRTYVNSPLHF	TGTGCCAGCAGTGAAAGGGATGGACGGACCTACGTTAATTCACCCCTCCACTTT
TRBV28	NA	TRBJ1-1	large	CASSQGGMNTEAFF	TGTGCCAGCAGCCAAGGGGGGATGAACACTGAAGCTTTCTTT
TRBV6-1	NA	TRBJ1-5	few	CASRADNSGAQPQHF	TGTGCCAGCAGAGCCGACAACAGTGGGGCTCAGCCCCAGCATTTT
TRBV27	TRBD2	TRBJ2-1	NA	CASSHRLAGALNEQFF	TGTGCCAGCAGTCACCGACTAGCGGGAGCCTTAAATGAGCAGTTCTTC
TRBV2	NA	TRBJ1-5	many	CASSEAPSNQPQHF	TGTGCCAGCAGTGAGGCGCCAAGCAATCAGCCCCAGCATTTT
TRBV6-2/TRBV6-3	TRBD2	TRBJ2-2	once	CASSYSRLAGGSNTGELFF	TGTGCCAGCAGTTACTCGCGGCTAGCGGGGGGTTCGAACACCGGGGAGCTGTTTTTT
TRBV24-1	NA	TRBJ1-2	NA	CATRGEASYGYTF	TGTGCCACCAGGGGAGAAGCAAGCTATGGCTACACCTTC